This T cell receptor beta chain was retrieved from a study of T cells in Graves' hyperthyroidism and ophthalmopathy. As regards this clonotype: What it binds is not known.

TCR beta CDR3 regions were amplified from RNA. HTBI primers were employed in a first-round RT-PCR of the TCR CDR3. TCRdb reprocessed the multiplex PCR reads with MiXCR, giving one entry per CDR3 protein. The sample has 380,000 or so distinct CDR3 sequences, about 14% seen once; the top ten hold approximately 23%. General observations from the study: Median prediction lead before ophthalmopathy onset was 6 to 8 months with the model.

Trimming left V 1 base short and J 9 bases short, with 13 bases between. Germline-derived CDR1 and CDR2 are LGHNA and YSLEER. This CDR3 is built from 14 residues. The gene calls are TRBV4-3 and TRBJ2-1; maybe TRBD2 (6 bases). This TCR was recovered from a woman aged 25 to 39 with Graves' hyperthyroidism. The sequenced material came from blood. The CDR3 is CASSQARLAAEQFF. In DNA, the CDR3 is TGCGCCAGCAGCCAAGCGCGATTAGCGGCTGAGCAGTTCTTC.